Listed here are 22 T cell receptor beta chains from one sample, sequenced in a study of tumor-infiltrating lymphocytes in primary liver carcinoma. Co-extracted RNA and DNA came from roughly 20-30 mg of unsorted bulk tissue. From around 530 ng of total RNA, TCR beta-specific cDNA was reverse-transcribed using a constant-region primer. Three nested multiplex PCR rounds, a slightly modified ARM-PCR, produced the libraries for TCR beta. Primers for the first two PCR rounds were TRBV1-TRBV30 forward primers and a C-beta reverse primer (around 11 cycles per round). One entry per CDR3 protein, called by TCRdb with MiXCR from the multiplex PCR reads. The data hold about 75,000 distinct CDR3 sequences, with approximately 62% observed a single time. Sequenced sample: tumor-adjacent normal liver tissue. These receptors came from a man aged 40-49 years with primary liver carcinoma and hepatitis B virus infection.

In regard to this clonotype: The conserved final phenylalanine or tryptophan is absent from the CDR3, which likely points to a read error. The gene calls are TRBV12-3 or TRBV12-4 and TRBJ2-3; no firm D call. The V and J ends lost 2 bases and 5 bases respectively, with 14 bases between them. This CDR3 is 15 amino acids long. As DNA, the CDR3 is TGTGCCAGCAGTTTATTTGGCTCCTCCAAAGATACGCAGTATCTT. It is translated as CASSLFGSSKDTQYL.

Remarks on this clonotype: A much larger clone differs from this one at a single base, so this may be a read error. The rearrangement joins TRBV6-1 to TRBJ2-7, with D maybe TRBD2 (5 bases). The germline V gene has CDR1 MNHNS and CDR2 SASEGT. This CDR3 region has 14 residues. The CDR3 region is CASSEARVSYELYF. For the CDR3, the DNA is TGTGCCAGCAGTGAAGCGCGGGTTTCCTACGAGCTGTACTTC.

On this clonotype: The germline gene is not matched at one end of the junction; a read error may be the cause. This chain joins TRBV20-1 and TRBJ1-6; TRBD1 agrees at 8 bases. Germline V gene data show CDR1 as DFQATT and CDR2 as SNEGSKA (reference sequence). The CDR3 runs to 14 residues. CDR3 sequence reads: CSAYTDRESSHLHF. The CDR3, as DNA: TGCAGTGCATACACGGACAGGGAGAGTTCACACCTCCACTTT.

This clonotype has a single count. This sequence joins TRBV6-1 and TRBJ2-2, with D maybe TRBD2 (5 bases). With 4 bases removed from V and 8 bases from J, the gap between germline ends came to 17 bases. This CDR3 region has 15 residues. Germline CDR1 MNHNS, CDR2 SASEGT. CDR3 in DNA: TGTGCCAGCAGTGGTGGGTCCGGAGGCACAGGGGAGCTGTTTTTT. Translation gives CASSGGSGGTGELFF.

With respect to this clonotype: One junction end does not reproduce the germline sequence, and a read error may be involved. The CDR3 nucleotides read TGCGGCAGCAGCCAAGAGCGGGCGGGAGGGCACGAGCGGTACTTC. As protein: CGSSQERAGGHERYF. V gene TRBV4-3 combines with J gene TRBJ2-7, with 9 nucleotides matching TRBD2. Germline V gene lookup returns CDR1 LGHNA and CDR2 YSLEER. This CDR3 spans 15 amino acids.

The rearrangement uses TRBV19 and TRBJ2-1; D unclear. CDR1 is LNHDA and CDR2 is SQIVND in the germline V gene (reference sequence). Trimming pared 5 bases from V and 6 bases from J, leaving 14 bases between. The CDR3 runs to 14 residues. The CDR3 is CASSPSERLNEQFF. The CDR3 DNA sequence: TGTGCCAGTAGTCCATCGGAAAGGCTCAATGAGCAGTTCTTC.

As concerns this clonotype: At one boundary the junction diverges from the germline segment, which might be a read error. The chain uses TRBV7-9 and TRBJ1-5; D is possibly TRBD1 (6 bases). This CDR3 contains 14 residues. Germline CDR1 SEHNR, CDR2 FQNEAQ (reference sequence). The CDR3 region is CARSLGTWGQPQHF. DNA for the CDR3: TGTGCCAGAAGCTTAGGGACATGGGGCCAGCCCCAGCATTTT.

This chain joins TRBV4-1 and TRBJ1-5; D might be TRBD1 (5 bases). This CDR3 contains 15 residues. V gave up 1 base and J gave up 3 bases, with 10 bases separating them. Germline V gene sequence: CDR1 MGHRA, CDR2 YSYEKL. CDR3 bases: TGCGCCAGCAGCCAAGGAGTAGGGACCAATCAGCCCCAGCATTTT. Translation: CASSQGVGTNQPQHF.

The rearrangement uses TRBV2 and TRBJ1-2, with 7 bases lining up with TRBD1. V shed 0 bases, J shed 6 bases, and the junction held 7 bases outside the gene matches. The germline CDR1 and CDR2 sequences are SNHLY and FYNNEI. The CDR3 loop spans 15 amino acids. CDR3 residues: CASSEARGRRHGYTF. In DNA, the CDR3 is TGTGCCAGCAGTGAAGCAAGGGGGCGCCGGCATGGCTACACCTTC. The full variable domain, rest sourced from reference TRBV2 and TRBJ1-2, is EPEVTQTPSHQVTQMGQEVILRCVPISNHLYFYWYRQILGQKVEFLVSFYNNEISEKSEIFDDQFSVERPDGSNFTLKIRSTKLEDSAMYFCASSEARGRRHGYTFGSGTRLTVV.

This clonotype has at least ten counts. This chain joins TRBV5-6 and TRBJ2-5; D remains unclear. The CDR3 is 13 amino acids. CDR1 and CDR2 from the germline V gene are SGHDT and YYEEEE. V shed 4 bases and J shed 6 bases, with 13 bases lying between them. CDR3 protein: CASSLSGGQTQYF. DNA of the CDR3: TGTGCCAGCAGCCTGTCAGGCGGACAGACCCAGTACTTC. Together with reference TRBV5-6 and TRBJ2-5, the CDR3 gives the full variable domain: DAGVTQSPTHLIKTRGQQVTLRCSPKSGHDTVSWYQQALGQGPQFIFQYYEEEERQRGNFPDRFSGHQFPNYSSELNVNALLLGDSALYLCASSLSGGQTQYFGPGTRLLVL.

This clonotype was detected ten times or more. The genes are TRBV5-1 and TRBJ2-1; 7 positions agree with TRBD2. The CDR3 has 15 residues. With 4 bases clipped from V and 4 bases from J, the junction kept 8 bases outside the gene matches. The germline V gene has CDR1 SGHRS and CDR2 YFSETQ. The CDR3 nucleotides are TGCGCCAGCAGCCGATTACTAGCGCGATACAATGAGCAGTTCTTC. Amino acid sequence: CASSRLLARYNEQFF. Full variable domain (missing parts from reference TRBV5-1 and TRBJ2-1): KAGVTQTPRYLIKTRGQQVTLSCSPISGHRSVSWYQQTPGQGLQFLFEYFSETQRNKGNFPGRFSGRQFSNSRSEMNVSTLELGDSALYLCASSRLLARYNEQFFGPGTRLTVL.

Remarks on this clonotype: Compared with germline, one end of the junction differs, possibly owing to a read error. CDR3 nucleotides: TGTGCCAGCAGCCCTAGTGGCGACACCCAAGAGACTCAGTACTTC. Translated, it gives CASSPSGDTQETQYF. V and J are TRBV11-2 and TRBJ2-5; no definite D call. The germline V gene has CDR1 SGHAT and CDR2 FQNNGV. This CDR3 region has 15 residues. Full variable domain (remainder filled in from reference TRBV11-2 and TRBJ2-5): EAGVAQSPRYKIIEKRQSVAFWCNPISGHATLYWYQQILGQGPKLLIQFQNNGVVDDSQLPKDRFSAERLKGVDSTLKIQPAKLEDSAVYLCASSPSGDTQETQYFGPGTRLLVL.

In the case of this clonotype: The CDR3 ends on some other residue instead of the conserved phenylalanine or tryptophan, so this is likely a read error. The gene calls are TRBV11-2 and TRBJ2-7; tentative D call: TRBD2 (6 bases). Germline CDR1 reads SGHAT; CDR2 reads FQNNGV. This CDR3 spans 13 amino acids. The chain's CDR3 is CTSSFGGASEQYH. In DNA form, the CDR3 reads TGTACCAGCAGCTTCGGAGGGGCTAGCGAGCAGTACCAC.

The chain uses TRBV4-1 and TRBJ1-1; a weak D match, TRBD1 (6 bases). From germline, CDR1 is MGHRA and CDR2 YSYEKL. V was shortened by 2 bases and J by 5 bases, with 18 bases between the two germline ends. The CDR3 is 16 amino acids. The CDR3 reads CASSQNGGVQCTEAFF. In DNA, the CDR3 is TGCGCCAGCAGCCAAAATGGGGGCGTACAGTGTACTGAAGCTTTCTTT.

The genes are TRBV6-2 or TRBV6-3 and TRBJ2-2; 9 nucleotides align to TRBD2. Germline V lookup: CDR1 MNHEY, CDR2 SVGEGT. The CDR3 is made up of 15 amino acids. The junction had 8 bases not matched to a gene; V was cut back by 5 bases and J by 7 bases. Here the CDR3 DNA reads TGTGCCAGCAGTCAAGTAGCGGGAGCGGTCGGGGAGCTGTTTTTT. It codes for CASSQVAGAVGELFF.

This clonotype came up many times. This chain uses TRBV5-4 with TRBJ2-7, with D uncertain. The CDR3 covers 13 residues. Trimming left V 0 bases short and J 5 bases short, with 9 bases between. CDR1 is SGHNT and CDR2 is YYREEE in the germline V gene (reference sequence). The CDR3 loop reads CASSLGQKDEQYF. DNA of the CDR3: TGTGCCAGCAGCTTGGGGCAGAAAGACGAGCAGTACTTC. Supplemented by reference TRBV5-4 and TRBJ2-7, the full variable domain reads ETGVTQSPTHLIKTRGQQVTLRCSSQSGHNTVSWYQQALGQGPQFIFQYYREEENGRGNFPPRFSGLQFPNYSSELNVNALELDDSALYLCASSLGQKDEQYFGPGTRLTVT.

Worth noting for this clonotype: A junction boundary mismatches the germline segment, possibly from a read error. The CDR3 protein is CCVQEGGRSYEQYF. The CDR3 DNA reads TGCTGCGTCCAAGAAGGGGGCCGCTCCTACGAGCAGTACTTC. The rearrangement links TRBV29-1 to TRBJ2-7; TRBD1 matches 7 bases. Germline V gene data show CDR1 as SQVTM and CDR2 as ANQGSEA. The CDR3 is 14 residues long.

Note on this clonotype: Germline and junction disagree at one end, which may indicate a read error. The chain has TRBV11-2 and TRBJ2-7, with 9 positions matching TRBD2. Per the germline V gene, CDR1 is SGHAT and CDR2 is FQNNGV. The length of the CDR3 is 16 residues. The CDR3 DNA reads TGTGCCAGCAGCTTAGATGGGCCTAGCGGGAAGTACGAGCAGCACTTC. Translation gives CASSLDGPSGKYEQHF.

This clonotype occurred a few times. V gene TRBV29-1 combines with J gene TRBJ1-1; possible D gene TRBD1, 5 bases. CDR3 length: 12 amino acids. V was cut by 4 bases and J by 4 bases, with 10 bases left in between. From germline, CDR1 is SQVTM and CDR2 ANQGSEA. The CDR3 spells CSVGGGGTEAFF. The CDR3 coding sequence is TGCAGCGTTGGTGGGGGGGGCACTGAAGCTTTCTTT. The complete variable domain, with remaining parts taken from reference TRBV29-1 and TRBJ1-1, reads SAVISQKPSRDICQRGTSLTIQCQVDSQVTMMFWYRQQPGQSLTLIATANQGSEATYESGFVIDKFPISRPNLTFSTLTVSNMSPEDSSIYLCSVGGGGTEAFFGQGTRLTVV.

This clonotype was observed a single time. A much more abundant neighbour one base away suggests this may be a read error. This rearrangement joins TRBV6-1 to TRBJ2-7; 9 bases line up with TRBD1. With V trimmed by 3 bases and J by 8 bases, 5 bases remained unmatched. Germline V gives CDR1 MNHNS, CDR2 SASEGT. CDR3 length: 13 amino acids. CDR3 DNA: TGTGCCAGCAGTGACGGGGACAGGGCCAAGCAGTACTTC. As protein: CASSDGDRAKQYF.

To note about this clonotype: This may be a read error: a much more frequent sequence differs by one nucleotide. The V gene is TRBV29-1, the J gene TRBJ2-7; the D is unclear. The germline gives CDR1 SQVTM, CDR2 ANQGSEA. Trimming took 4 bases from V and 3 from J, leaving 7 bases between them. The CDR3 is made up of 11 amino acids. The DNA for the CDR3 is TGCAGCGTTGGAGTTATCTACGAGCAGTACTTC. It codes for CSVGVIYEQYF.

Notes on this clonotype: Here the CDR3 omits its conserved ending phenylalanine or tryptophan, so a read error is the likely source. The rearrangement joins TRBV11-2 to TRBJ2-1, with unresolved D. CDR3 length equals 14 residues. Per germline, CDR1 SGHAT and CDR2 FQNNGV. The germline V and J ends were trimmed by 11 bases and 7 bases, with 21 bases remaining between them. CDR3 in amino acids: CAGRLYRLVNEQFL. As DNA, the CDR3 is TGTGCCGGCCGCTTATACCGGCTAGTTAATGAGCAGTTCTTA.